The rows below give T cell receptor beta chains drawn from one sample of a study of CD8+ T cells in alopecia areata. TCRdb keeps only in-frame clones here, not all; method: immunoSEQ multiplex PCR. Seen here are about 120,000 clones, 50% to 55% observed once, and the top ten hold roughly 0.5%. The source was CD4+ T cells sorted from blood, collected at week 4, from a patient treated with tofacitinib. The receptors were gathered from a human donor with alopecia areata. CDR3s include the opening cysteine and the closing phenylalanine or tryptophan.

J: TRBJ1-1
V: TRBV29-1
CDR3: CSAYQGASTEAFF

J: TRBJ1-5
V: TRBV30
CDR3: CAWNYPQGVQPQHF

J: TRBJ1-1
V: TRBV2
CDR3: CASSVQGVNTEAFF

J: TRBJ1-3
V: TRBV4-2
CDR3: CASSQQTGQIRSGNTIYF

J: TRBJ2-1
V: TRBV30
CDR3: CAWSPGLGYEQFF

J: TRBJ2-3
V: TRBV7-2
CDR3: CASSLDGTGTTTDTQYF

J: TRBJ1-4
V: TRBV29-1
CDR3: CSVGGGGEKLFF

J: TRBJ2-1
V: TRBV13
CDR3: CASSPRTGTYNEQFF

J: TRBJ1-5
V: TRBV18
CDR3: CASSPGGIKPQHF

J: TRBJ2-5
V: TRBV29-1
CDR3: CSVSGGKETQYF

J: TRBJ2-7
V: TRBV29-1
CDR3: CSVQTGGVGEQYF

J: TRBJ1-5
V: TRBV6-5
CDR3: CASSPVGGGSQPQHF

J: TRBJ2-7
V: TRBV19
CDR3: CASSEGPTIEQYF

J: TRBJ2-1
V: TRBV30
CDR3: CAWSRYSGSPNEQFF

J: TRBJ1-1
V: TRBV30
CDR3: CACHPGQETEAFF

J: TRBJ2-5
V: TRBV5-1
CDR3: CASSLDPWQGVETQYF

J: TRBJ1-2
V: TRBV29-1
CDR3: CSVLGQGDDGYTF

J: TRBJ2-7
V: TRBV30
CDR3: CAWREDSPYEQYF

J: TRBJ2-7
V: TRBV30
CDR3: CAWSSKGGTFYEQYF

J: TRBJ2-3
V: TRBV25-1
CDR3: CASSSGTGLTDTQYF

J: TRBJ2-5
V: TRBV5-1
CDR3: CASRYDGQETQYF